A single sample is the source of the 27 T cell receptor beta chains below, sequenced in a study of blood T cells in healthy people across ages. The authors ran a second PCR of roughly 6 to 12 cycles using a sample-barcoded 5' primer and a J-beta primer mix. Each CDR3 protein is one row after TCRdb ran MiXCR on the 5' RACE reads. The profile covers around 2 million distinct CDR3 sequences, with about two fifths appearing a single time and 20% to 25% taken by the ten largest. Sequenced sample: blood. The receptors were sampled from a human donor in good health.

CDR3 nucleotides: TGCAGTGCTAGTCCCGGGACAGCTACCTACGAGCAGTACTTC. This encodes CSASPGTATYEQYF. J is TRBJ2-7 and V is TRBV20-1; 7 bases are shared with TRBD1. Germline V gene sequence: CDR1 DFQATT, CDR2 SNEGSKA (reference sequence). This CDR3 is 14 amino acids long. V lost 3 bases and J lost 2; bases outside the gene matches: 7.

The chain uses TRBV27 and TRBJ1-1; D may be TRBD1 (6 bases). Per germline, CDR1 MNHEY and CDR2 SMNVEV (reference sequence). The V and J ends lost 0 bases and 3 bases respectively, with 14 bases between them. The length of the CDR3 is 16 residues. CDR3 amino acids: CASSLSREGVDTEAFF. The CDR3 DNA reads as TGTGCCAGCAGTTTATCCCGGGAGGGGGTAGACACTGAAGCTTTCTTT.

This chain joins TRBV3-1 and TRBJ1-5; no definite D call. Germline V gene data show CDR1 as LGHDT and CDR2 as YNNKEL (reference sequence). This CDR3 has 13 amino acids. Trimming shortened V by 1 base and J by 10 bases, and 11 bases separated the two germline ends. The CDR3 protein is CASSQGPLLPQHF. In DNA form, the CDR3 reads TGTGCCAGCAGCCAAGGGCCCCTCCTTCCCCAGCATTTT.

This chain connects TRBV15 to TRBJ2-2; tentative D call: TRBD1 (6 bases). CDR3 length: 16 residues. The germline V gene has CDR1 LNHNV and CDR2 YYDKDF (reference sequence). V lost 5 bases, J lost 8 bases, and 21 bases lay in between. CDR3 region: CATSGNWTAGEGELFF. The CDR3 DNA sequence: TGTGCCACCAGCGGAAATTGGACAGCTGGGGAGGGGGAGCTGTTTTTT.

The rearrangement links TRBV29-1 to TRBJ1-4; perhaps TRBD1 as D (5 bases). The ends were cut back, 6 bases at V and 6 bases at J, with 14 bases in the middle. This CDR3 has 13 amino acids. Germline CDR1 is SQVTM and CDR2 is ANQGSEA. CDR3 coding DNA: TGCAGCGTCCAGGGAGGGAGTTATGAAAAACTGTTTTTT. Protein sequence: CSVQGGSYEKLFF.

As to this clonotype: One junction end does not reproduce the germline sequence, and a read error may be involved. This chain connects TRBV20-1 to TRBJ1-1, with a possible D match to TRBD1 (5 bases). The CDR3 is made up of 14 amino acids. CDR1 DFQATT and CDR2 SNEGSKA come from the germline V gene (reference sequence). CDR3 in amino acids: CSASQGRLNTEAFF. CDR3 in DNA: TGCAGCGCTAGTCAGGGACGGCTGAACACTGAAGCTTTCTTT.

This clonotype was seen ten or more times. This chain uses TRBV20-1 with TRBJ2-1, with D tentatively TRBD1 (6 bases). The V end lost 3 bases, the J end lost 2 bases, and 17 bases lay between the germline ends. The germline CDR1 and CDR2 sequences are DFQATT and SNEGSKA (reference sequence). The CDR3 is 16 residues long. The CDR3 loop reads CSASTRVGAAYNEQFF. The CDR3 bases are TGCAGTGCTAGTACCCGGGTGGGGGCGGCCTACAATGAGCAGTTCTTC.

V is TRBV25-1 and J is TRBJ1-2, with D possibly matching TRBD1 (5 bases). The CDR3 is 16 amino acids. Germline CDR1 is MGHDK and CDR2 is SYGVNS. Trimming cost V 1 base and J 5 bases, with 17 bases left between them. The CDR3 DNA is TGTGCCAGCAGTGAATTTACGGGGGAGGGGAGTTATGGCTACACCTTC. Protein product: CASSEFTGEGSYGYTF.

The chain carries TRBV28 and TRBJ2-7; 10 bases align to TRBD1. The CDR3 consists of 16 residues. The germline CDR1 and CDR2 sequences are MDHEN and SYDVKM. V shed 6 bases, J shed 3 bases, and the junction held 11 bases outside the gene matches. CDR3 sequence (DNA): TGTGCCAGCAGCTATACCGGGACAGGGGTTGGCTACGAGCAGTACTTC. Its protein product is CASSYTGTGVGYEQYF. Full variable domain (outside the CDR3, taken from reference TRBV28 and TRBJ2-7): DVKVTQSSRYLVKRTGEKVFLECVQDMDHENMFWYRQDPGLGLRLIYFSYDVKMKEKGDIPEGYSVSREKKERFSLILESASTNQTSMYLCASSYTGTGVGYEQYFGPGTRLTVT.

The chain is built from TRBV9 and TRBJ2-3; D is uncertain. The CDR3 sequence is 15 residues long. The germline CDR1 and CDR2 sequences are SGDLS and YYNGEE. Trimming pared 5 bases from V and 1 base from J, leaving 14 bases between. CDR3 sequence reads: CASSARGVGTDTQYF. CDR3 in DNA: TGTGCCAGCAGTGCCCGAGGTGTAGGCACAGATACGCAGTATTTT.

The sample holds a few counts of this clonotype. In DNA, the CDR3 is TGCGCCAGCAGCTTGGTGGGTTCGGACACTGAAGCTTTCTTT. It encodes CASSLVGSDTEAFF. V is TRBV5-1 and J is TRBJ1-1; unclear D gene. Germline CDR1 is SGHRS and CDR2 is YFSETQ. The V end lost 0 bases, the J end lost 3 bases, and 9 bases lay between the germline ends. The CDR3 totals 14 residues.

This clonotype was seen a single time. This sequence joins TRBV20-1 and TRBJ2-1; 7 nucleotides match TRBD1. V trimming: 1 base; J trimming: 0 bases; junction bases outside the gene matches: 6. In germline, CDR1 is DFQATT, CDR2 SNEGSKA (reference sequence). The CDR3 spans 16 residues. The CDR3 coding sequence is TGCAGTGCTAGAGGAGGGGGCAGGAGCTCCTACAATGAGCAGTTCTTC. This codes for CSARGGGRSSYNEQFF.

The chain has TRBV12-3 or TRBV12-4 and TRBJ1-4; D is unclear. V lost 2 bases and J 0 bases, leaving 4 bases between the germline ends. This CDR3 has 14 amino acids. The CDR3 is CASSLRTTNEKLFF. CDR3 bases: TGTGCCAGCAGTTTAAGGACAACTAATGAAAAACTGTTTTTT.

The table lists this clonotype with a few counts. CDR3 residues: CASSSPGQGVRGYTF. CDR3 coding DNA: TGCGCCAGCAGCTCGCCGGGACAGGGGGTGCGTGGCTACACCTTC. This sequence joins TRBV5-1 and TRBJ1-2; the match to TRBD1 covers 11 bases. The germline CDR1 and CDR2 sequences are SGHRS and YFSETQ. V was clipped by 3 bases and J by 7 bases; unmatched bases: 8. This CDR3 has 15 amino acids.

The chain is built from TRBV7-9 and TRBJ1-2, with D possibly matching TRBD1 (5 bases). Germline values: CDR1 SEHNR, CDR2 FQNEAQ (reference sequence). CDR3 size: 15 residues. Trimming removed 5 bases at V and 3 bases at J, with 16 bases between. Here the CDR3 reads CASSPPTGAHYGYTF. The CDR3 DNA is TGTGCCAGCAGCCCACCGACTGGGGCGCACTATGGCTACACCTTC.

V and J are TRBV7-2 and TRBJ2-3; possible D gene TRBD1, 6 bases. The CDR3 sequence is 16 residues long. V lost 0 bases, J lost 4 bases, and 14 bases lay in between. Germline CDR1 and CDR2: SGHTA and FQGNSA. Here the CDR3 reads CASSLAGGRGPDTQYF. The CDR3 region has the DNA TGTGCCAGCAGCTTAGCGGGTGGCAGGGGTCCAGATACGCAGTATTTT.

This rearrangement joins TRBV19 to TRBJ2-7; TRBD1 aligns across 8 bases. With V trimmed by 5 bases and J by 1 base, 10 bases remained unmatched. The CDR3 spans 16 residues. Germline V lookup: CDR1 LNHDA, CDR2 SQIVND (reference sequence). CDR3 sequence reads: CASSQSGTGLSYEQYF. CDR3 in DNA: TGTGCCAGTAGTCAATCCGGGACAGGACTATCCTACGAGCAGTACTTC.

This clonotype was seen only a few times. This chain links TRBV7-3 with TRBJ2-1, with D perhaps matching TRBD2 (6 bases). The CDR3 totals 15 residues. V lost 5 bases and J lost 8, with 19 bases in between. Germline V CDR1 and CDR2: SGHTA, FQGTGA. The CDR3 DNA sequence: TGTGCCAGCAGCCTAAACTCACCCCCGGGGGATGAGCAGTTCTTC. Amino acid sequence: CASSLNSPPGDEQFF.

The sample holds a few counts of this clonotype. The J gene is TRBJ1-2, the V gene TRBV20-1; D uncertain. Trimming cost V 2 bases and J 8 bases, with 9 bases left between them. Per germline, CDR1 DFQATT and CDR2 SNEGSKA (reference sequence). This CDR3 has 11 amino acids. The chain's CDR3 is CSARSPEGYTF. For the CDR3, the DNA is TGCAGTGCTAGAAGTCCGGAGGGCTACACCTTC.

The chain joins TRBV10-3 to TRBJ1-2, with 7 bases that match TRBD1. V lost 8 bases to trimming and J lost 5 bases; unmatched junction nucleotides: 11. This CDR3 spans 14 amino acids. From germline, CDR1 is ENHRY and CDR2 SYGVKD. The CDR3 bases are TGTGCCATCGGCAACCTGGGACAGCTTTATGGCTACACCTTC. Translated, it gives CAIGNLGQLYGYTF.

This chain links TRBV15 with TRBJ1-5; 7 bases match TRBD1. V shed 5 bases, J shed 5 bases, and the junction held 3 bases outside the gene matches. Germline V gives CDR1 LNHNV, CDR2 YYDKDF (reference sequence). This CDR3 region has 13 residues. The CDR3 is CATSRDRDQPQHF. CDR3 nucleotide sequence: TGTGCCACCAGCCGGGACAGAGATCAGCCCCAGCATTTT. Drawing the rest from reference TRBV15 and TRBJ1-5, the complete variable domain is DAMVIQNPRYQVTQFGKPVTLSCSQTLNHNVMYWYQQKSSQAPKLLFHYYDKDFNNEADTPDNFQSRRPNTSFCFLDIRSPGLGDTAMYLCATSRDRDQPQHFGDGTRLSIL.

This chain uses TRBV4-2 with TRBJ1-5; D unresolved. Germline values: CDR1 LGHNA, CDR2 YNFKEQ. The length of the CDR3 is 13 residues. Between the trimmed V and J ends, which lost 0 bases and 8 bases, there was a span of 8 bases. The CDR3 DNA is TGTGCCAGCAGCCAAGATTATGCTGAGCCCCAGCATTTT. Protein: CASSQDYAEPQHF.

This clonotype has only a few counts. The chain links TRBV4-3 to TRBJ2-4, with unresolved D. Germline-derived CDR1 and CDR2 are LGHNA and YSLEER. V lost 0 bases, J lost 13 bases, and 13 bases lay in between. The CDR3 extends over 13 amino acids. The CDR3 loop is CASSQEQGFIQYF. The DNA of the CDR3 is TGCGCCAGCAGCCAAGAGCAAGGGTTCATACAGTACTTC.

The chain is built from TRBV29-1 and TRBJ2-5; possible D gene TRBD1, 5 bases. Germline lookup yields CDR1 SQVTM and CDR2 ANQGSEA. The CDR3 consists of 12 residues. Trimming shortened V by 3 bases and J by 4 bases, and 9 bases separated the two germline ends. The CDR3 sequence is CSVDRVSETQYF. Here the CDR3 DNA reads TGCAGCGTTGACAGGGTTTCAGAGACCCAGTACTTC.

This chain connects TRBV20-1 to TRBJ2-5, with 8 bases that match TRBD2. Germline loops: CDR1 DFQATT, CDR2 SNEGSKA (reference sequence). CDR3 length: 14 residues. Losses at the gene ends were 5 bases for V and 5 bases for J; bases not matched to a gene: 10. The CDR3 nucleotides are TGCAGTGCTGGTGACGGGGGGGCCGGGGAGACCCAGTACTTC. Its protein is CSAGDGGAGETQYF.

CDR3 DNA: TGCAGTGCTAGAGTTTGGACTAGCGACTACAATGAGCAGTTCTTC. Translating gives CSARVWTSDYNEQFF. The V call is TRBV20-1, the J call TRBJ2-1; 9 nucleotides align to TRBD2. The CDR3 contains 15 residues. Germline values: CDR1 DFQATT, CDR2 SNEGSKA (reference sequence). The trim removed 1 base at V and 3 bases at J, leaving 4 bases unmatched.

This clonotype was counted only a few times. V gene TRBV12-3 or TRBV12-4 combines with J gene TRBJ2-1, with 10 bases lining up with TRBD2. J lost 8 bases, V lost 6 bases, and 16 bases had no gene match. This CDR3 has 17 residues. CDR3 DNA: TGTGCCAGCAGCACCCCAAGCGGGGGGGCCGAGTTCCATGAGCAGTTCTTC. Protein: CASSTPSGGAEFHEQFF.